This T cell receptor (beta chain) was captured by sequencing in a study of blood T cell repertoires in COVID-19. Original processing notes: Reference gene primer amplification gave estimated nucleated cell counts. The table came from immunoSEQ multiplex PCR; TCRdb's copy has only in-frame clones and leaves some out. V and J calls and clone size are given by that table; D and trimming were obtained from the DNA. Among roughly 68,000 clones, more than 85% were seen once, and the ten largest hold more than 5.5%. The V end lost 4 bases, the J end lost 3 bases, and 14 bases lay between the germline ends. CDR3 length equals 14 residues. Looked up from germline, CDR1 is SGHRS and CDR2 is YFSETQ.

The source of this sequence is a man aged 35 to 55 with COVID-19, enrolled during active disease. This chain connects TRBV5-1 to TRBJ2-7; the D gene is possibly TRBD2 (6 bases). The material sequenced was peripheral blood. CDR3 sequence: CASSPDGTLYEQYF. The DNA for the CDR3 is TGCGCCAGCAGCCCGGACGGGACTCTCTACGAGCAGTACTTC.